This paragraph covers one T cell receptor beta chain sequence. Its antigen remains undetermined. One base away there is no much larger clone; base qualities are not given. The entire amount of isolated RNA was reverse transcribed using the High Capacity cDNA Reverse Transcription Kit, so the sequenced TCRB transcripts were expressed ones. Deep immunoSEQ sequencing was performed on naive, central memory and regulatory T cell samples, with an average of approximately 3.9 million total reads per sample. Sorted cells were lysed in RLT buffer and RNA was extracted with DNase-treated RNeasy Micro or Mini kits, depending on cell number. Each cell subset was processed separately to prevent cross-contamination, with patient and healthy donor samples processed together. The immunoSEQ multiplex PCR was used to amplify TCRB sequences from cDNA, generating 87-bp fragments that spanned the CDR3 region. Amplicons were sequenced on the Illumina HiSeq platform. Turning to the authors' computational methods: Synthetic template baselines were used to correct PCR bias computationally, reads within Hamming distance 2 were collapsed together, and singletons that could not be merged were discarded. Reads were aligned against IMGT to assign V, D and J genes, CDR3 length and insertions or deletions at six rearrangement sites. Clonotype counts were normalized to sorted cell number within each subset before computing true diversity and Gini coefficients with the tcR R package. The overlap coefficient, calculated on TCRB nucleotide sequences, was used to measure repertoire sharing. TCRdb retrieved this table from immuneACCESS and kept in-frame rearrangements only. Not all clones are present; in checked studies, unresolved V genes account for under half, and no reason is known for the remainder. The D gene and trimming were derived from the DNA, and the V and J assignments and clone size from that table. The sample data list approximately 140,000 clones, and about 50% of these were observed just once. Under 0.5% of the sample lies in the top ten.

The CDR3 spans 13 residues, from the cysteine through the phenylalanine. The retained sequence is limited to the CDR3, 39 bases, with the frame set at the first base. Cut back by 2 bases and 3 bases, the V and J ends lie 8 bases apart. CDR1 and CDR2 (SGHTA, FQGTGA) derive from the germline V gene. This sample stems from a study of beta chain features in type 1 diabetes (dated by TCRdb to 2017 to 2018). The study in broad terms: Patients and healthy donors did not differ in mean age, gender distribution, total cell number or subset yield. Regulatory and stem cell-like memory subsets were isolated from only 8 patients and 8 healthy donors, whereas naive and central memory subsets came from all 28 donors. A total of about 110,000,000 sorted cells were examined across all samples, and a strong correlation was observed between cell number per subset and RNA yield. The study compared the TCRB repertoires of sorted circulating CD4+ T cell subsets in recently diagnosed type 1 diabetes patients with those in matched healthy donors.

What the research found in general, with its limitations: At VDJ recombination sites, patients with type 1 diabetes made fewer insertions and deleted more nucleotides, a pattern implying thymic rearrangement abnormalities. Type 1 diabetes patients showed a moderate but significant shortening of TCRB CDR3 length in all four CD4+ subsets. HLA sub-analyses involved small numbers of individuals, so any influence of HLA type on TCRB rearrangement remained unresolved. Because cDNA was sequenced instead of genomic DNA, activated cells with high expression could be over-represented, although the groups did not differ in activation or CD3 levels. PCR might favor shorter templates, but patient and control samples were amplified and corrected together, so any skew would affect both groups equally. Naive, central memory and regulatory TCRB repertoires appeared more similar among patients than among healthy donors.

Each donor gave one peripheral blood draw, approximately 110 mL on average, collected into heparinised tubes. Naive, central memory, regulatory and stem cell-like memory CD4+ T cells were sorted on a BD FACSAria II using a panel including CD45RO, CCR7, CD25, CD127, CD95 and CD27. Every sorted population had a purity above 95%. PBMCs were isolated immediately by Lymphoprep density gradient centrifugation and stained directly without culture. So that batch effects would be minimized, each experiment stained and sorted samples in pairs, pairing one healthy donor with one patient. Sequencing was done on a sample of Tregs from blood. In light of the paper, this sample's cell subset or site label describes: regulatory CD4+ T cells. The chain is encoded by TRBV7-3 joined to TRBJ2-7; no confident D gene assignment can be made. The origin of this receptor is a man aged 18-30 years in good health. CDR3 region: CASSLSPGYEQYF. The DNA sequence is TGTGCCAGCAGCTTATCCCCGGGCTACGAGCAGTACTTC.